The 23 T cell receptor beta chains presented below share a single source sample, sequenced in a study of control samples from healthy donors and cancer patients. The assay was immunoSEQ multiplex PCR, and TCRdb's table has in-frame clones only and misses some. The sample shows around 80,000 clones, roughly 91% of them seen only once. The source material was blood. These TCRs come from a man in his forties or fifties in good health.

The J gene is TRBJ2-5, the V gene TRBV20-1; possible D gene TRBD1, 6 bases. The CDR3 spans 16 residues. The germline gives CDR1 DFQATT, CDR2 SNEGSKA (reference sequence). V was trimmed by 3 bases and J by 0 bases, leaving 17 bases between them. The CDR3, as DNA: TGCAGTGCTAGTATCTATACAGGGTTTTACCAAGAGACCCAGTACTTC. Translation gives CSASIYTGFYQETQYF.

The J gene is TRBJ1-4, the V gene TRBV10-3; 7 nucleotides line up with TRBD1. This CDR3 is 14 amino acids long. Per the germline V gene, CDR1 is ENHRY and CDR2 is SYGVKD. The J segment lost 3 bases and the V segment lost 6 bases, leaving 4 bases of the junction unmatched. Here the CDR3 DNA reads TGTGCCATCAGGAGGGGACAGTCTAATGAAAAACTGTTTTTT. Protein product: CAIRRGQSNEKLFF.

The chain carries TRBV19 and TRBJ1-2; the D is unclear. Germline V CDR1 and CDR2: LNHDA, SQIVND (reference sequence). V lost 3 bases and J 7 bases, leaving 9 bases between the germline ends. The CDR3 has 12 residues. Here the CDR3 DNA reads TGTGCCAGTAGTATCGACTTGGGTGGCTACACCTTC. Translated, it gives CASSIDLGGYTF.

The chain employs TRBV5-1 and TRBJ2-3; a possible D gene is TRBD2 (7 bases). Germline lookup yields CDR1 SGHRS and CDR2 YFSETQ. The CDR3 is made up of 18 amino acids. V lost 0 bases, J lost 2 bases, and 19 bases lay in between. The CDR3 nucleotides are TGCGCCAGCAGCTTGGCCCCCCGGGGGGCGGGGACCACAGATACGCAGTATTTT. As protein: CASSLAPRGAGTTDTQYF.

The chain carries TRBV30 and TRBJ1-2; 9 bases map to TRBD1. The trim removed 2 bases at V and 0 bases at J, leaving 10 bases unmatched. This CDR3 has 17 amino acids. Germline CDR1 is GTSNPN and CDR2 is SVGIG (reference sequence). The CDR3 loop reads CAWSPSGQGLANYGYTF. The CDR3 DNA reads as TGTGCCTGGAGTCCCTCGGGACAGGGTTTAGCTAACTATGGCTACACCTTC.

CDR3 region: CASSQDSRTGELFF. The CDR3 nucleotides read TGTGCCAGCAGCCAAGATTCGAGAACCGGGGAGCTGTTTTTT. This chain links TRBV3-1 (or the pseudogene TRBV3-2) with TRBJ2-2; D gene unclear. V was trimmed by 0 bases and J by 5 bases, leaving 7 bases between them. The germline gives CDR1 LGHDT, CDR2 YNNKEL (reference sequence). The CDR3 runs to 14 residues.

The V gene is TRBV6-6, the J gene TRBJ1-1, with TRBD1 matching 7 bases. Per germline, CDR1 MNHNY and CDR2 SVGAGI (reference sequence). The V and J ends lost 4 bases and 6 bases, in that order; junction bases with no gene match: 5. The CDR3 extends over 13 amino acids. Here the CDR3 reads CASSLGQGAEAFF. As DNA, the CDR3 is TGTGCCAGCAGTTTGGGCCAGGGGGCTGAAGCTTTCTTT.

The CDR3: CASSPGTSGGVGGETQYF. The CDR3, as DNA: TGTGCCAGCAGCCCTGGGACTAGCGGGGGGGTAGGGGGAGAGACCCAGTACTTC. The chain carries TRBV4-2 and TRBJ2-5; 16 bases line up with TRBD2. This CDR3 is 18 amino acids long. Germline CDR1 LGHNA, CDR2 YNFKEQ. Trimming cost V 4 bases and J 4 bases; bases outside gene matches: 9.

The J gene is TRBJ2-1, the V gene TRBV6-6; D is possibly TRBD1 (6 bases). Germline V lookup: CDR1 MNHNY, CDR2 SVGAGI (reference sequence). Trimming pared 6 bases from V and 2 bases from J, leaving 8 bases between. The CDR3 totals 13 residues. The CDR3 DNA reads as TGTGCCAGCAGGGACAGCACCTACAATGAGCAGTTCTTC. Protein: CASRDSTYNEQFF.

This chain links TRBV30 with TRBJ2-7, with 9 bases that match TRBD1. This CDR3 comprises 14 residues. J lost 6 bases, V lost 3 bases, and 9 bases had no gene match. Germline V gives CDR1 GTSNPN, CDR2 SVGIG (reference sequence). The CDR3 loop reads CAWRPGQGRSEQYF. CDR3 nucleotides: TGTGCCTGGAGACCCGGACAGGGGAGAAGCGAGCAGTACTTC.

This clone occurred once. The chain links TRBV5-6 to TRBJ2-3, with D possibly TRBD2 on 6 matching bases. This CDR3 region has 15 residues. The V gene lost 4 bases and the J gene lost 3 bases, with 15 bases spanning the gap. The germline gives CDR1 SGHDT, CDR2 YYEEEE. CDR3 in DNA: TGTGCCAGCAGCGGGATGGCAGGGAGGACAGATACGCAGTATTTT. Translated: CASSGMAGRTDTQYF.

The genes are TRBV4-1 and TRBJ1-4; maybe TRBD1 (5 bases). Trimming removed 2 bases at V and 14 bases at J, with 18 bases between. CDR3 size: 14 residues. CDR1 MGHRA and CDR2 YSYEKL come from the germline V gene. The chain's CDR3 is CASSQLMGPLKLFF. CDR3 DNA: TGCGCCAGCAGCCAACTTATGGGACCGCTAAAGCTGTTTTTT.

V and J are TRBV25-1 and TRBJ1-2; D not certain. The ends were cut back, 3 bases at V and 4 bases at J, with 6 bases in the middle. This CDR3 comprises 12 residues. Germline values: CDR1 MGHDK, CDR2 SYGVNS. CDR3 loop: CASSENGYGYTF. CDR3 nucleotide sequence: TGTGCCAGCAGTGAGAACGGCTATGGCTACACCTTC.

V usage is TRBV5-1 and J usage is TRBJ2-7; 9 nucleotides match TRBD1. The CDR3 runs 13 residues. Trimming removed 4 bases from V and 11 bases from J; junction bases left unmatched: 10. Per germline, CDR1 SGHRS and CDR2 YFSETQ. The CDR3 protein is CASSANRDREEYF. CDR3 DNA sequence: TGCGCCAGCAGCGCGAACCGGGACAGGGAAGAGTACTTC.

The rearrangement joins TRBV5-4 to TRBJ2-7, with 9 bases fitting TRBD1. The CDR3 consists of 15 residues. The V gene end was trimmed by 2 bases and the J gene end by 7 bases; junction bases not matched to a gene: 10. Germline values: CDR1 SGHNT, CDR2 YYREEE (reference sequence). CDR3 sequence (DNA): TGTGCCAGCAGCTTCGAGGGGACAGGGTCGAAGGAGCAGTACTTC. It encodes CASSFEGTGSKEQYF.

This rearrangement joins TRBV5-1 to TRBJ2-3; 11 nucleotides align to TRBD2. CDR3 length equals 19 residues. Trimming took 3 bases from V and 5 from J; bases not matched to a gene: 17. CDR1 and CDR2 (germline): SGHRS, YFSETQ. In nucleotides, the CDR3 is TGCGCCAGCAGCTCCACTTATTCAGGACTAGCGGGCGGAGGAGATACGCAGTATTTT. Amino acid sequence: CASSSTYSGLAGGGDTQYF.

Remarks on this clone: A junction boundary mismatches the germline segment, possibly from a read error. The chain couples TRBV7-7 to TRBJ2-7, with D uncertain. Looked up from germline, CDR1 is SSHAT and CDR2 is FNYEAQ (reference sequence). The CDR3 has 13 residues. The CDR3 sequence is CASSSEFSYEQYF. In DNA form, the CDR3 reads TGTGCTAGCAGCTCCGAATTCTCCTACGAGCAGTACTTC.

This chain links TRBV9 with TRBJ2-1, with 11 positions matching TRBD2. Trimming removed 1 base from V and 7 bases from J; junction bases left unmatched: 4. Germline CDR1 SGDLS, CDR2 YYNGEE. The CDR3 extends over 15 amino acids. This CDR3 is CASSVTTSGVNEQFF. The CDR3 DNA is TGTGCCAGCAGCGTAACGACTAGCGGGGTTAATGAGCAGTTCTTC. The complete variable domain, with remaining parts taken from reference TRBV9 and TRBJ2-1, reads DSGVTQTPKHLITATGQRVTLRCSPRSGDLSVYWYQQSLDQGLQFLIQYYNGEERAKGNILERFSAQQFPDLHSELNLSSLELGDSALYFCASSVTTSGVNEQFFGPGTRLTVL.

The chain carries TRBV29-1 and TRBJ2-7; the match to TRBD1 covers 11 bases. The CDR3 has 17 residues. The germline gives CDR1 SQVTM, CDR2 ANQGSEA. The V gene end was trimmed by 4 bases and the J gene end by 5 bases; junction bases not matched to a gene: 16. In DNA, the CDR3 is TGCAGCGTTGGAGACTCAGGAGGACAGGGGGCTAGGAACGAGCAGTACTTC. Translated, it gives CSVGDSGGQGARNEQYF.

This clone was recorded a few times. This chain connects TRBV19 to TRBJ1-5; TRBD1 is a possible D gene (5 bases). Looked up from germline, CDR1 is LNHDA and CDR2 is SQIVND (reference sequence). Trimming shortened V by 9 bases and J by 4 bases, and 10 bases separated the two germline ends. The CDR3 loop spans 12 amino acids. The CDR3 DNA sequence: TGTGCCAGCCGGGACGGTAATCAGCCCCAGCATTTT. Translated, it gives CASRDGNQPQHF.

Comments on this clone: Sequence at one end of the junction differs from germline and may be a read error. The chain joins TRBV15 to TRBJ2-5; possibly TRBD2 for D (6 bases). Germline V gene data show CDR1 as LNHNV and CDR2 as YYDKDF (reference sequence). The CDR3 is made up of 12 amino acids. CDR3 in DNA: TGTGCCACCAGCAGAGGGGGGGTGGACATGGACTTC. It specifies CATSRGGVDMDF.

This clone was recorded once. The rearrangement joins TRBV12-3 or TRBV12-4 to TRBJ1-3; 8 bases align to TRBD1. V lost 6 bases and J lost 9; bases outside the gene matches: 4. The CDR3 has 12 amino acids. The CDR3 reads CASSRGQVTIYF. The CDR3 DNA reads TGTGCCAGCAGCCGGGGACAGGTCACCATATATTTT.

The V gene is TRBV27, the J gene TRBJ1-1, with D maybe TRBD1 (6 bases). The CDR3 has 14 amino acids. The germline V gene has CDR1 MNHEY and CDR2 SMNVEV (reference sequence). Between the trimmed V and J ends, which lost 3 bases and 7 bases, there was a span of 15 bases. For the CDR3, the DNA is TGTGCCAGCAGTTTTCAGGGGCAGGGACTTGAAGCTTTCTTT. Translated: CASSFQGQGLEAFF.